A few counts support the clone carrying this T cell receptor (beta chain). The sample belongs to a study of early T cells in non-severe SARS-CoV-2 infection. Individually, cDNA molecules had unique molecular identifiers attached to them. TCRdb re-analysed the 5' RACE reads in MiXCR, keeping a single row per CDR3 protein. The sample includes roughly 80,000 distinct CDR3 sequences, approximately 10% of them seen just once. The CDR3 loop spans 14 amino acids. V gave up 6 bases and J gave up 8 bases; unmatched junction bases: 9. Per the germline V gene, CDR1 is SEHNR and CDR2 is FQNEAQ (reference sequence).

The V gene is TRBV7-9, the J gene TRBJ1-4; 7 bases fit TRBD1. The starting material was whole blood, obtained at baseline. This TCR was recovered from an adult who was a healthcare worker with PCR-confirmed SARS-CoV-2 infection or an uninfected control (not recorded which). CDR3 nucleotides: TGTGCCAGCAGGACTGGGACAGCGGGAGAAAAACTGTTTTTT. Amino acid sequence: CASRTGTAGEKLFF.